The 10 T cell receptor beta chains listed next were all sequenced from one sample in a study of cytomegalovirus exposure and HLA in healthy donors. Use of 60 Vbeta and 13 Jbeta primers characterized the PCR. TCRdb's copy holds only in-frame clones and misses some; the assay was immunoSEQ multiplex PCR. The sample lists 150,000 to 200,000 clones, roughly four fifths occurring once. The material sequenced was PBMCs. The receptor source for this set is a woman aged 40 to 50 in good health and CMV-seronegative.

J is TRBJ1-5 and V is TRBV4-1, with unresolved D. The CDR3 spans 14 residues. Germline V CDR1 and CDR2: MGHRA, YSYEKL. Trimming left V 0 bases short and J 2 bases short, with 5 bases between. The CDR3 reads CASSQERGNQPQHF. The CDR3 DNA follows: TGCGCCAGCAGCCAAGAGAGGGGCAATCAGCCCCAGCATTTT.

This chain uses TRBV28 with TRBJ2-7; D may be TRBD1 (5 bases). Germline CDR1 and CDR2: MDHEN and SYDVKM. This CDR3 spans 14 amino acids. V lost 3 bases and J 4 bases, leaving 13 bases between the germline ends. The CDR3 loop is CASSLGQVRYEQYF. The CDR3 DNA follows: TGTGCCAGCAGTTTGGGGCAGGTCAGGTACGAGCAGTACTTC. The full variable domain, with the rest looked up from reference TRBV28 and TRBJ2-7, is DVKVTQSSRYLVKRTGEKVFLECVQDMDHENMFWYRQDPGLGLRLIYFSYDVKMKEKGDIPEGYSVSREKKERFSLILESASTNQTSMYLCASSLGQVRYEQYFGPGTRLTVT.

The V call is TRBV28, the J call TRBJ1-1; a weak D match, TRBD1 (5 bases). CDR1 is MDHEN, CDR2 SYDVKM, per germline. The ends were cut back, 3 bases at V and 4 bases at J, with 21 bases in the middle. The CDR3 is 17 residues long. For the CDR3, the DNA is TGTGCCAGCAGTTTTCCGGGACTGGTCCTTATTAGCACTGAAGCTTTCTTT. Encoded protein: CASSFPGLVLISTEAFF.

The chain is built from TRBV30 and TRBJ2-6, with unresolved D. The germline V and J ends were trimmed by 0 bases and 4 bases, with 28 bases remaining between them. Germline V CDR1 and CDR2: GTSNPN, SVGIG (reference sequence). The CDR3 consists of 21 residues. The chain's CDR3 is CAWSVLNSLSFLGSGANVLTF. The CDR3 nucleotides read TGTGCCTGGAGTGTACTTAACAGTTTGAGTTTTCTTGGATCCGGGGCCAACGTCCTGACTTTC.

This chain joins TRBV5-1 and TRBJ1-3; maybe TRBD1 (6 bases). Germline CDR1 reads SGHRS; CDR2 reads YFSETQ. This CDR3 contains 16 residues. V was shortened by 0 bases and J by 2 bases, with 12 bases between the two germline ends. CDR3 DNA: TGCGCCAGCAGCTTGGGGTCACAGGGACCTGGAAACACCATATATTTT. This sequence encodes CASSLGSQGPGNTIYF. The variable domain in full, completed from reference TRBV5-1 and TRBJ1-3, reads KAGVTQTPRYLIKTRGQQVTLSCSPISGHRSVSWYQQTPGQGLQFLFEYFSETQRNKGNFPGRFSGRQFSNSRSEMNVSTLELGDSALYLCASSLGSQGPGNTIYFGEGSWLTVV.

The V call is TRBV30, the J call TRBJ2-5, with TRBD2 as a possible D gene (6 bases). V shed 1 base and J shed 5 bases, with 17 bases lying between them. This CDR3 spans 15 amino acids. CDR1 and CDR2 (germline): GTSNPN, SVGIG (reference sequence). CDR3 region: CAWSGGSGPWETQYF. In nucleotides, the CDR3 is TGTGCCTGGAGTGGAGGTAGCGGCCCCTGGGAGACCCAGTACTTC.

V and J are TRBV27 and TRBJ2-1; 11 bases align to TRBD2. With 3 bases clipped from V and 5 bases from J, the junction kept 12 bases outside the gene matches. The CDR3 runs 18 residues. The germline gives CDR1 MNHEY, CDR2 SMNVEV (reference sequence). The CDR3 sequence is CASSFLSSGRRLDNEQFF. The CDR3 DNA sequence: TGTGCCAGCAGTTTTCTGTCTAGCGGGAGGAGGTTGGACAATGAGCAGTTCTTC.

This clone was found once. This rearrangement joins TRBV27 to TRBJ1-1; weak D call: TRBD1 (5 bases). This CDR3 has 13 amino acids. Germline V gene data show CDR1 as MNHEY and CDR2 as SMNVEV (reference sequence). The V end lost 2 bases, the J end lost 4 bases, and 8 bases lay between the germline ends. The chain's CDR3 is CASSLGGGTEAFF. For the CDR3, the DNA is TGTGCCAGCAGTTTAGGGGGAGGCACTGAAGCTTTCTTT.

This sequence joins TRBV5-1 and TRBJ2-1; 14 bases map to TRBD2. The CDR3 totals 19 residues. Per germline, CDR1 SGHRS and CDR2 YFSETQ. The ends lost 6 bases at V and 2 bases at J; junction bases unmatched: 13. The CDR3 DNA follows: TGCGCCAGCATGCTTAGACTAGCGGGAGGGCCTGATCCCTACAATGAGCAGTTCTTC. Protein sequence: CASMLRLAGGPDPYNEQFF.

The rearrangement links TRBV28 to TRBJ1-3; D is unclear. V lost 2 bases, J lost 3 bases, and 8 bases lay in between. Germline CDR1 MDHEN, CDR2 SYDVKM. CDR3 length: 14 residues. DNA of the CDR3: TGTGCCAGCAGTTTAGCAGGATTTGGAAACACCATATATTTT. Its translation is CASSLAGFGNTIYF.